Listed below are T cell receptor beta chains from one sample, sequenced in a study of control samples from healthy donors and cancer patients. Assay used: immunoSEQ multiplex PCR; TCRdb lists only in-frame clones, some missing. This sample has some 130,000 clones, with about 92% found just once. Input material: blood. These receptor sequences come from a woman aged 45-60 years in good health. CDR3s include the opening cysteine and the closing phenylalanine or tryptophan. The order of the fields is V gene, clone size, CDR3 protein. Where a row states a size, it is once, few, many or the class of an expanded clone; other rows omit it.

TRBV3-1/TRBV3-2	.	CASSQDSTGGNSPLHF
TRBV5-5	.	CASSLAETTAYEQYF
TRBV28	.	CASSLSGLGEKLFF
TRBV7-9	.	CASSLEGNYGYTF
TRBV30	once	CAWSAAGTGSRRPYF
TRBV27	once	CASSFPTTGDYNEQFF
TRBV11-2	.	CASSRPGQGSTDTQYF
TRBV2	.	CASSVDRRTEAFF
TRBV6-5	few	CASRGQGAGSAEAFF
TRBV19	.	CASSPRTLNTGELFF
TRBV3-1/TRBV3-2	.	CASSQDHDRDRLLYGYTF
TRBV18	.	CASHGDTNSPLHF
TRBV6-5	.	CASSYPSSGFYNEQFF
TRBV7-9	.	CASSLQAGLPYEQYF
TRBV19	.	CASSIGLSTDTQYF
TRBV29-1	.	CSVRSGDANTEAFF
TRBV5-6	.	CASSLGIPRGGDSPLHF
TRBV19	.	CASKLAGGSTDTQYF
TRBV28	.	CASSFEREGQETQYF
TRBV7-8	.	CASSLGGARSNQPQHF
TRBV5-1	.	CASSLARIERSLGLEGEQYF
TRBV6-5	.	CASRTRTGVEELFF
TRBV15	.	CATGREGDSPLHF
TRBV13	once	CASSNSGQGRDYGYTF
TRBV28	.	CASSGASGANVLTF
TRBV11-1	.	CASSLRQMNTEAFF
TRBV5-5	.	CASKGQAAYEQYF
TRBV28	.	CASSLGSGFRQPQHF
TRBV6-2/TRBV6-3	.	CASSLGLTNEKLFF
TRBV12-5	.	CASGLAPGTGLGYTF
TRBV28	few	CASSPWPGTDNSPLHF
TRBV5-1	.	CASSLGGMNTEAFF
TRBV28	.	CASGAGDGYTF
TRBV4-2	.	CASSDWTDSYNSPLHF
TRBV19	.	CASSTRWAGELFF
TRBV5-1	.	CASSLENQGTGEQYF
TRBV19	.	CASSIGTPAYEQYF
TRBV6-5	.	CASSTQGLSNQPQHF
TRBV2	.	CASREVYEQYF
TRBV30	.	CAWGDKRTEAFF